This T cell receptor (beta chain) was observed in a study of blood T cell repertoires in COVID-19. On the study more broadly: Some COVID-19 samples were acute and others convalescent; all came from the United States, Italy and Spain. PBMCs, B-cell-depleted T cells, or T cells provided the cDNA or gDNA that made up the material.

Clones were read by immunoSEQ multiplex PCR, and TCRdb kept only the in-frame ones, dropping some. The sample includes about 260,000 clones, about 90% of them seen just once. V shed 6 bases and J shed 2 bases, with 11 bases lying between them. CDR1 and CDR2 from the germline V gene are SEHNR and FQNEAQ (reference sequence). This CDR3 region has 14 residues. Sequenced: PBMCs or T cells enriched from blood (not recorded which). The sequence derives from a woman aged 25 to 39 with acute COVID-19. The chain is built from TRBV7-9 and TRBJ1-3, with no clear D. CDR3 in DNA: TGTGCCAGCAGTCCCTCGGGGACTGGAAACACCATATATTTT. It translates to CASSPSGTGNTIYF.